This T cell receptor beta chain stems from a study of cytomegalovirus exposure and HLA in healthy donors. With respect to this clone: No antigen is known for it.

Notes on the study in general: The classifier reportedly diagnosed cytomegalovirus status with high sensitivity and specificity. That first-cohort TCR clusters tended to co-occur in the 120 or so validation repertoires was found in a later analysis.

The method was immunoSEQ multiplex PCR; TCRdb's version includes in-frame clones alone and lacks a portion of them. This table has 150,000 to 200,000 clones, 84% appearing once. The CDR3 contains 14 residues. Trimming at V came to 2 bases and at J to 2 bases, leaving 1 base not matched to a gene. The germline gives CDR1 SGHRS, CDR2 YFSETQ. Sequenced: PBMCs. The chain combines TRBV5-1 with TRBJ2-3; 8 bases agree with TRBD2. The TCR sequence derives from a man aged 25-45 years in good health and CMV-seropositive. The CDR3, as DNA: TGCGCCAGCAGCTTCGGACTAGCCACAGATACGCAGTATTTT. Its protein is CASSFGLATDTQYF.